The 21 T cell receptor beta chains below all came from one sample that was sequenced in a study of blood T cell repertoires in COVID-19. The table came from immunoSEQ multiplex PCR; TCRdb's copy has only in-frame clones and leaves some out. There are a few hundred thousand clones in the sample; more than 65% occur only once, and roughly 3.1% lies in the top ten. Sequenced input: peripheral blood. The receptors stem from a woman in her late teens or twenties with acute or convalescent COVID-19.

The genes are TRBV6-4 and TRBJ2-3, with 13 bases matching TRBD2. CDR3 size: 19 residues. The V and J ends lost 2 bases and 2 bases, in that order; junction bases with no gene match: 10. The germline V gene has CDR1 MRHNA and CDR2 SNTAGT. CDR3 DNA: TGTGCCAGCAGTGACGCGGGACTAGCGGGACCCCCCCCCACAGATACGCAGTATTTT. Amino acids: CASSDAGLAGPPPTDTQYF.

The chain has TRBV2 and TRBJ2-1; the match to TRBD2 covers 11 bases. The CDR3 spans 15 residues. V trimming: 3 bases; J trimming: 6 bases; junction bases outside the gene matches: 4. From germline, CDR1 is SNHLY and CDR2 FYNNEI. The CDR3 nucleotides are TGTGCCAGCAGTGACGAGACTAGCGGGGCCAATGAGCAGTTCTTC. Protein product: CASSDETSGANEQFF.

This clone has only one observation. The chain links TRBV5-4 to TRBJ1-1; a weak D match, TRBD1 (5 bases). Germline V gene sequence: CDR1 SGHNT, CDR2 YYREEE (reference sequence). The CDR3 has 12 amino acids. Trimming left V 0 bases short and J 8 bases short, with 8 bases between. The CDR3 loop reads CASSLEGQEAFF. The DNA of the CDR3 is TGTGCCAGCAGCTTGGAGGGGCAAGAAGCTTTCTTT.

This sequence joins TRBV7-6 and TRBJ1-5; D not resolved. Germline V gene data show CDR1 as SGHVS and CDR2 as FNYEAQ. Trimming removed 5 bases from V and 5 bases from J, with 16 bases in between. The CDR3 runs 15 residues. CDR3 sequence: CASSPTPATDQPQHF. Here the CDR3 DNA reads TGTGCCAGCAGCCCGACACCTGCGACGGATCAGCCCCAGCATTTT.

This sequence joins TRBV7-2 and TRBJ1-1; TRBD1 matches at 8 bases. There are 16 residues in the CDR3. V trimming: 2 bases; J trimming: 5 bases; junction bases outside the gene matches: 10. Germline CDR1 reads SGHTA; CDR2 reads FQGNSA. This chain's CDR3 is CASSLLAGGASTEAFF. For the CDR3, the DNA is TGTGCCAGCAGCTTATTGGCAGGGGGCGCGAGTACTGAAGCTTTCTTT.

The rearrangement joins TRBV7-8 to TRBJ2-5; 9 nucleotides agree with TRBD2. CDR1 is SGHVS and CDR2 is FQNEAQ in the germline V gene. V was clipped by 5 bases and J by 3 bases; unmatched bases: 4. The CDR3 runs 14 residues. The CDR3 reads CASSLGTSKETQYF. CDR3 in DNA: TGTGCCAGCAGCCTGGGGACTAGCAAAGAGACCCAGTACTTC.

J is TRBJ2-2 and V is TRBV6-5, with D perhaps TRBD1 (6 bases). CDR1 is MNHEY, CDR2 SVGAGI, per germline. V was clipped by 2 bases and J by 0 bases, with 10 bases between them. The CDR3 covers 16 residues. The CDR3 region is CASSYGTIANTGELFF. As DNA, the CDR3 is TGTGCCAGCAGTTACGGGACAATCGCGAACACCGGGGAGCTGTTTTTT.

V gene TRBV11-2 combines with J gene TRBJ2-7; D unclear. The CDR3 length is 14 residues. The germline CDR1 and CDR2 sequences are SGHAT and FQNNGV. The V and J ends lost 2 bases and 0 bases respectively, with 8 bases between them. CDR3 sequence (DNA): TGTGCCAGCAGCTTACAAGCGAACTCCTACGAGCAGTACTTC. This codes for CASSLQANSYEQYF.

The CDR3, as DNA: TGTGCCACCGGACCGACAGGGAATGAAAAACTGTTTTTT. Amino acids: CATGPTGNEKLFF. This rearrangement joins TRBV19 to TRBJ1-4; the match to TRBD1 covers 7 bases. The germline CDR1 and CDR2 sequences are LNHDA and SQIVND (reference sequence). The CDR3 contains 13 residues. With 10 bases clipped from V and 5 bases from J, the junction kept 7 bases outside the gene matches.

In DNA form, the CDR3 reads TGTGCCAGCAGTGATCAGGGGCGGACTAGCTATGAGCAGTTCTTC. Its translation: CASSDQGRTSYEQFF. This chain connects TRBV6-1 to TRBJ2-1; 8 nucleotides match TRBD2. Germline loops: CDR1 MNHNS, CDR2 SASEGT. The CDR3 consists of 15 residues. Trimming removed 3 bases from V and 8 bases from J; junction bases left unmatched: 9.

V usage is TRBV2 and J usage is TRBJ1-2; the match to TRBD1 covers 7 bases. Per the germline V gene, CDR1 is SNHLY and CDR2 is FYNNEI. The CDR3 runs 14 residues. Unmatched junction bases numbered 4, after V lost 2 bases and J lost 4 bases. This CDR3 reads CASSEMGQFYGYTF. DNA for the CDR3: TGTGCCAGCAGTGAAATGGGACAGTTCTATGGCTACACCTTC.

This chain joins TRBV18 and TRBJ2-3, with D hard to call. The CDR3 is 13 amino acids. V lost 4 bases and J lost 4, with 9 bases in between. Per the germline V gene, CDR1 is KGHSH and CDR2 is LQKENI. CDR3 DNA sequence: TGTGCCAGCTCACTTTTGACTGCAGATACGCAGTATTTT. Its protein product is CASSLLTADTQYF.

A few counts support this clone. The V gene is TRBV7-2, the J gene TRBJ2-4, with 8 bases that match TRBD2. Looked up from germline, CDR1 is SGHTA and CDR2 is FQGNSA. Unmatched junction bases numbered 11, after V lost 1 base and J lost 0 bases. The length of the CDR3 is 19 residues. The CDR3 DNA sequence: TGTGCCAGCAGCTTAGGTCGGGGACTAGGCGGGCTAGCCAAAAACATTCAGTACTTC. As protein: CASSLGRGLGGLAKNIQYF.

The genes are TRBV29-1 and TRBJ2-3; 10 nucleotides match TRBD2. V trimming: 7 bases; J trimming: 6 bases; junction bases outside the gene matches: 7. Per germline, CDR1 SQVTM and CDR2 ANQGSEA. The CDR3 length is 13 residues. The CDR3 sequence: CSAPSGSRDTQYF. CDR3 nucleotides: TGCAGCGCCCCTAGCGGGAGTAGGGATACGCAGTATTTT.

V is TRBV4-1 and J is TRBJ2-1, with 11 bases identical to TRBD2. Germline V lookup: CDR1 MGHRA, CDR2 YSYEKL. V was pared by 4 bases and J by 0 bases, with 5 bases of the junction left unmatched. The CDR3 is 17 amino acids. The CDR3 DNA sequence: TGCGCCAGCAGCCCCGGGACTAGCGGAAGCTCCTACAATGAGCAGTTCTTC. This gives the protein CASSPGTSGSSYNEQFF.

The chain carries TRBV13 and TRBJ1-2; TRBD1 matches at 7 bases. CDR1 is PRHDT, CDR2 FYEKMQ, per germline (reference sequence). The CDR3 sequence is 15 residues long. V trimming: 5 bases; J trimming: 0 bases; junction bases outside the gene matches: 6. In nucleotides, the CDR3 is TGTGCCAGCAGCCCAGACAGGGATTCTAACTATGGCTACACCTTC. This codes for CASSPDRDSNYGYTF.

The chain combines TRBV5-1 with TRBJ2-7; maybe TRBD2 (6 bases). The CDR3 loop spans 15 amino acids. Germline CDR1 reads SGHRS; CDR2 reads YFSETQ. The V end was cut by 4 bases, the J end by 2 bases, with 16 bases between. The CDR3 loop is CASSGRGWGTYEQYF. The CDR3, as DNA: TGCGCCAGCAGCGGACGGGGGTGGGGAACCTACGAGCAGTACTTC.

The genes are TRBV7-3 and TRBJ2-1, with TRBD2 as a possible D gene (5 bases). This CDR3 comprises 14 residues. Trimming took off 4 bases at V and 10 bases at J, with 17 bases between the two ends. Germline CDR1 is SGHTA and CDR2 is FQGTGA. CDR3 nucleotide sequence: TGTGCCAGCAGCTCCGGTGCCGGGGTTAGCGAGCAGTTCTTC. This translates into CASSSGAGVSEQFF. Looking up the rest from reference TRBV7-3 and TRBJ2-1 gives the full variable domain: GAGVSQTPSNKVTEKGKYVELRCDPISGHTALYWYRQSLGQGPEFLIYFQGTGAADDSGLPNDRFFAVRPEGSVSTLKIQRTERGDSAVYLCASSSGAGVSEQFFGPGTRLTVL.

This chain joins TRBV4-2 and TRBJ2-7, with 7 bases aligning to TRBD2. Germline loops: CDR1 LGHNA, CDR2 YNFKEQ. The ends lost 0 bases at V and 1 base at J; junction bases unmatched: 9. This CDR3 region has 17 residues. The CDR3 region is CASSQDPGGEGSYEQYF. The CDR3 coding sequence is TGTGCCAGCAGCCAAGATCCAGGAGGGGAGGGGTCCTACGAGCAGTACTTC.

The V call is TRBV14, the J call TRBJ1-2; D is possibly TRBD1 (5 bases). The CDR3 contains 14 residues. CDR1 and CDR2 from the germline V gene are SGHDN and FVKESK. Trimming removed 0 bases at V and 2 bases at J, with 7 bases between. The CDR3 reads CASSQDQGNYGYTF. CDR3 DNA: TGTGCCAGCAGCCAAGACCAGGGAAACTATGGCTACACCTTC.

V and J are TRBV28 and TRBJ1-2, with D possibly TRBD1 on 5 matching bases. V lost 7 bases and J 7 bases, leaving 13 bases between the germline ends. The CDR3 sequence is 12 residues long. Germline V gene data show CDR1 as MDHEN and CDR2 as SYDVKM. The CDR3 here is CASTLAGGGYTF. CDR3 nucleotides: TGTGCCAGCACCCTAGCGGGGGGTGGCTACACCTTC.